These 21 T cell receptor beta chains came from one sample sequenced in a study of control samples from healthy donors and cancer patients. The repertoire was sequenced with immunoSEQ multiplex PCR; TCRdb's copy has only in-frame clones and lacks some. The data contain 150,000 to 200,000 clones, 90% to 95% of them singletons. The sample comprised blood. These receptors all come from an older woman in good health.

The rearrangement links TRBV16 to TRBJ2-3; D not resolved. The germline V gene has CDR1 KGHSY and CDR2 FQNENV. The CDR3 covers 12 residues. Trimming took 0 bases from V and 5 from J, leaving 3 bases between them. CDR3 DNA sequence: TGTGCCAGCAGCCAATCGCAAGATACGCAGTATTTT. Translated, it gives CASSQSQDTQYF.

The rearrangement uses TRBV7-2 and TRBJ2-4; no reliable D call. This CDR3 spans 17 amino acids. V was trimmed by 5 bases and J by 0 bases, leaving 17 bases between them. Germline CDR1 is SGHTA and CDR2 is FQGNSA. The CDR3 nucleotides read TGTGCCAGCAGCCCCCGAGGACGGTACCTAGCCAAAAACATTCAGTACTTC. Amino acids: CASSPRGRYLAKNIQYF. Using reference TRBV7-2 and TRBJ2-4 for the parts outside the CDR3, the full variable domain is GAGVSQSPSNKVTEKGKDVELRCDPISGHTALYWYRQSLGQGLEFLIYFQGNSAPDKSGLPSDRFSAERTGGSVSTLTIQRTQQEDSAVYLCASSPRGRYLAKNIQYFGAGTRLSVL.

The V call is TRBV10-3, the J call TRBJ1-2; D gene ambiguous. This CDR3 region has 14 residues. The V end was cut by 6 bases, the J end by 6 bases, with 17 bases between. CDR1 is ENHRY, CDR2 SYGVKD, per germline. CDR3 loop: CAIRLTGSGDGYTF. The CDR3 DNA reads TGTGCCATCAGACTGACCGGGAGTGGGGATGGCTACACCTTC.

The CDR3 spells CATRVSSGNTIYF. The CDR3 DNA reads TGTGCCACCCGAGTGAGCTCTGGAAACACCATATATTTT. The chain links TRBV10-3 to TRBJ1-3; D unresolved. This CDR3 comprises 13 residues. Germline-derived CDR1 and CDR2 are ENHRY and SYGVKD. Trimming removed 10 bases at V and 0 bases at J, with 10 bases between.

This chain links TRBV5-6 with TRBJ1-3, with D uncertain. In germline, CDR1 is SGHDT, CDR2 YYEEEE. V dropped 3 bases and J dropped 8 bases, with 6 bases sitting between them. The CDR3 length is 11 residues. CDR3 sequence: CASSSVDTIYF. CDR3 nucleotides: TGTGCCAGCAGCTCCGTGGACACCATATATTTT.

This rearrangement joins TRBV7-9 to TRBJ1-2; D ambiguous. V was clipped by 5 bases and J by 8 bases, with 18 bases between them. Germline lookup yields CDR1 SEHNR and CDR2 FQNEAQ (reference sequence). CDR3 length: 14 amino acids. The CDR3 DNA sequence: TGTGCCAGCAGCCCCTCTGGTCCCCACGGAGGCTACACCTTC. This gives the protein CASSPSGPHGGYTF.

CDR3 in DNA: TGTGCCAGCAGCTCTGGACAGGGATCGAATGAGCAGTTCTTC. This encodes CASSSGQGSNEQFF. The rearrangement links TRBV7-2 to TRBJ2-1; 8 bases are a match to TRBD1. The CDR3 consists of 14 residues. The germline CDR1 and CDR2 sequences are SGHTA and FQGNSA. Unmatched junction bases numbered 6, after V lost 4 bases and J lost 7 bases.

In this sample, this clone turned up once. The chain is built from TRBV25-1 and TRBJ1-3; 7 nucleotides match TRBD1. Germline CDR1 MGHDK, CDR2 SYGVNS. The CDR3 contains 16 residues. V gave up 1 base and J gave up 0 bases; unmatched junction bases: 3. Here the CDR3 reads CASSESWTGSGNTIYF. CDR3 sequence (DNA): TGTGCCAGCAGTGAATCCTGGACAGGCTCTGGAAACACCATATATTTT.

This chain joins TRBV6-5 and TRBJ2-7; no firm D call. The germline V gene has CDR1 MNHEY and CDR2 SVGAGI. This CDR3 is 14 amino acids long. Trimming removed 2 bases from V and 0 bases from J, with 8 bases in between. The CDR3 nucleotides read TGTGCCAGCAGTTACGGCGTGAGCTCCTACGAGCAGTACTTC. Translation: CASSYGVSSYEQYF.

The V call is TRBV7-9, the J call TRBJ2-1; 11 positions agree with TRBD2. The trim removed 2 bases at V and 8 bases at J, leaving 17 bases unmatched. Looked up from germline, CDR1 is SEHNR and CDR2 is FQNEAQ (reference sequence). This CDR3 is 19 amino acids long. The CDR3 sequence is CASSLKPRLAGNLQDEQFF. The CDR3 DNA follows: TGTGCCAGCAGCTTAAAACCTCGACTAGCGGGGAATCTACAAGATGAGCAGTTCTTC.

The chain links TRBV6-1 to TRBJ1-2; the D is unclear. Per germline, CDR1 MNHNS and CDR2 SASEGT. CDR3 length equals 13 residues. V shed 3 bases and J shed 2 bases, with 7 bases lying between them. CDR3 nucleotides: TGTGCCAGCAGTGATATCGGAAACTATGGCTACACCTTC. Translation gives CASSDIGNYGYTF.

The V and J genes are TRBV7-6 and TRBJ2-3; 7 bases are a match to TRBD1. There are 15 residues in the CDR3. Germline assignment: CDR1 SGHVS and CDR2 FNYEAQ. After removal of 5 bases from V and 2 bases from J, the junction contained 7 bases not matched to a gene. CDR3 amino acids: CASSITGDVTDTQYF. CDR3 nucleotides: TGTGCCAGCAGCATCACAGGGGACGTCACAGATACGCAGTATTTT.

The chain joins TRBV5-6 to TRBJ2-1; 12 bases are shared with TRBD2. Trimming removed 0 bases from V and 8 bases from J; junction bases left unmatched: 9. The CDR3 sequence is 17 residues long. Germline CDR1 reads SGHDT; CDR2 reads YYEEEE. The DNA for the CDR3 is TGTGCCAGCAGCTTGGAAGTCCTAGCGGGGGGGCAGGATGAGCAGTTCTTC. Translation gives CASSLEVLAGGQDEQFF.

The chain has TRBV30 and TRBJ1-3; D might be TRBD1 (5 bases). Trimming removed 5 bases from V and 0 bases from J, with 8 bases in between. The germline gives CDR1 GTSNPN, CDR2 SVGIG (reference sequence). This CDR3 has 13 amino acids. The DNA of the CDR3 is TGTGCCTGGCAGGGAATCTCTGGAAACACCATATATTTT. Protein sequence: CAWQGISGNTIYF.

The chain joins TRBV12-3 or TRBV12-4 to TRBJ1-2; TRBD1 aligns across 7 bases. The CDR3 extends over 13 amino acids. After removal of 5 bases from V and 8 bases from J, the junction contained 8 bases not matched to a gene. The CDR3 is CASSIDRARGYTF. DNA for the CDR3: TGTGCCAGCAGTATTGACAGGGCGCGGGGCTACACCTTC.

The chain is built from TRBV6-5 and TRBJ1-6, with D maybe TRBD1 (6 bases). V shed 4 bases and J shed 8 bases, with 15 bases lying between them. Germline lookup yields CDR1 MNHEY and CDR2 SVGAGI. This CDR3 region has 15 residues. The CDR3 DNA reads TGTGCCAGCAGTTGGCTGTCGGGGGCTGATTCACCCCTCCACTTT. Protein sequence: CASSWLSGADSPLHF.

This chain joins TRBV2 and TRBJ1-1; 10 positions agree with TRBD1. The J segment lost 5 bases and the V segment lost 5 bases, leaving 8 bases of the junction unmatched. This CDR3 region has 15 residues. The germline V gene encodes CDR1 SNHLY and CDR2 FYNNEI. DNA of the CDR3: TGTGCCAGCAGTCGACAGGGGGCCAAATCTACTGAAGCTTTCTTT. It is translated as CASSRQGAKSTEAFF.

The chain is built from TRBV10-2 and TRBJ2-3; 8 nucleotides align to TRBD2. Germline lookup yields CDR1 WSHSY and CDR2 SAAADI. The CDR3 contains 15 residues. V trimming: 2 bases; J trimming: 5 bases; junction bases outside the gene matches: 6. The CDR3 loop is CASSERRGGQDTQYF. The CDR3 DNA reads TGCGCCAGCAGTGAGCGGCGCGGGGGGCAAGATACGCAGTATTTT.

The V call is TRBV11-2, the J call TRBJ1-1; D is undetermined. The V gene's germline CDR1 is SGHAT and CDR2 FQNNGV. The germline V and J ends were trimmed by 2 bases and 2 bases, with 9 bases remaining between them. The CDR3 sequence is 14 residues long. CDR3 bases: TGTGCCAGCAGCTTAATCTCCTTAAACACTGAAGCTTTCTTT. This translates into CASSLISLNTEAFF.

The chain joins TRBV28 to TRBJ1-2; D is uncertain. Germline V gene sequence: CDR1 MDHEN, CDR2 SYDVKM. Trimming took 3 bases from V and 7 from J, leaving 6 bases between them. The CDR3 consists of 11 residues. The CDR3 nucleotides read TGTGCCAGCAGTTTGTACAGTGGCTACACCTTC. Translation: CASSLYSGYTF.

This chain joins TRBV24-1 and TRBJ2-1; maybe TRBD1 (5 bases). Between the trimmed V and J ends, which lost 3 bases and 6 bases, there was a span of 11 bases. The CDR3 totals 14 residues. Germline CDR1 and CDR2: KGHDR and SFDVKD. The chain's CDR3 is CATSDKAGPNEQFF. CDR3 DNA sequence: TGTGCCACCAGTGATAAGGCAGGGCCCAATGAGCAGTTCTTC.